This T cell receptor (beta chain) was captured by sequencing in a study of a mutant IDH1 vaccine in newly diagnosed glioma. J lost 1 base, V lost 4 bases, and 3 bases had no gene match. This CDR3 is 14 amino acids long. From germline, CDR1 is SGHRS and CDR2 YFSETQ. In the case of this clone: Its antigen is undetermined.

This table comes from immunoSEQ multiplex PCR, and its TCRdb copy is limited to in-frame clones, with some not included. The sample carries about 40,000 clones, roughly 92% recorded once. Documented time point: week 5, during vaccination. Every vaccine dose comprised 300 ug of mutant IDH1 20-mer peptide plus topical imiquimod. The V call is TRBV5-1, the J call TRBJ2-3, with 7 bases that match TRBD2. The sample in question was PBMCs, obtained from a glioma patient whose treatment included an IDH1 peptide vaccine. The TCR comes from a man aged 50 to 60 with glioma. The CDR3 DNA sequence: TGCGCCAGCAGCCGACTAGCTCGCACAGATACGCAGTATTTT. Its translation is CASSRLARTDTQYF.